Each of the 14 T cell receptor beta chains below was sequenced from the same sample in a study of Graves' ophthalmopathy and Graves' hyperthyroidism. Amplified material comprised TCR beta CDR3 regions derived from RNA transcripts. HTBI-primed RT-PCR formed the first round, and a multiplex PCR formed the second. TCRdb reanalysed the multiplex PCR reads using MiXCR and keeps one entry per CDR3 protein. The profile covers about 390,000 distinct CDR3 sequences, with about a sixth appearing a single time and about 2.4% taken by the ten largest. Source material: peripheral blood. The receptors here all came from an adult woman with stable Graves' hyperthyroidism.

This clonotype was seen a few times. This chain connects TRBV30 to TRBJ2-6, with 13 bases that match TRBD2. Germline V lookup: CDR1 GTSNPN, CDR2 SVGIG (reference sequence). Trimming removed 3 bases from V and 2 bases from J; junction bases left unmatched: 10. The CDR3 covers 19 residues. Written as DNA, the CDR3 is TGTGCCTGGAGCGACGGAGGGGGACTAGCGGGACCTGGGGCCAACGTCCTGACTTTC. Translation: CAWSDGGGLAGPGANVLTF.

This clonotype was seen ten or more times. The genes are TRBV12-3 or TRBV12-4 and TRBJ1-3; unclear D gene. The CDR3 extends over 15 amino acids. Trimming pared 2 bases from V and 0 bases from J, leaving 8 bases between. The CDR3, as DNA: TGTGCCAGCAGTTTACTGGCGGGCTCTGGAAACACCATATATTTT. Translating it yields CASSLLAGSGNTIYF.

This clonotype has at least ten counts. The chain couples TRBV6-1 to TRBJ1-1; D unclear. Germline CDR1 reads MNHNS; CDR2 reads SASEGT. The germline V and J ends were trimmed by 2 bases and 3 bases, with 7 bases remaining between them. CDR3 length: 13 residues. The CDR3 spells CASSERRDTEAFF. The DNA for the CDR3 is TGTGCCAGCAGTGAAAGGAGGGACACTGAAGCTTTCTTT.

This clonotype has ten or more counts. The chain recombines TRBV5-1 with TRBJ1-5; TRBD1 agrees at 7 bases. This CDR3 comprises 14 residues. Trimming cost V 4 bases and J 3 bases; bases outside gene matches: 4. Germline values: CDR1 SGHRS, CDR2 YFSETQ. The CDR3 here is CASSAGTDNQPQHF. The CDR3 nucleotides are TGCGCCAGCAGCGCAGGGACAGACAATCAGCCCCAGCATTTT.

The chain recombines TRBV6-5 with TRBJ2-5; 14 bases align to TRBD2. There are 16 residues in the CDR3. V gave up 3 bases and J gave up 4 bases; unmatched junction bases: 4. Germline V CDR1 and CDR2: MNHEY, SVGAGI. The DNA for the CDR3 is TGTGCCAGCAGTTATTCCGGGACTAGCGGGGGAGAGACCCAGTACTTC. This translates into CASSYSGTSGGETQYF.

This clonotype was found many times. This sequence joins TRBV28 and TRBJ1-2, with 9 bases that match TRBD1. There are 15 residues in the CDR3. Per the germline V gene, CDR1 is MDHEN and CDR2 is SYDVKM. The V segment lost 4 bases and the J segment 4 bases; nucleotides outside the gene matches: 7. This CDR3 reads CASSSIRQGGYGYTF. As DNA, the CDR3 is TGTGCCAGCAGTTCGATCCGACAGGGGGGCTATGGCTACACCTTC.

This clonotype was observed a handful of times. V usage is TRBV11-2 and J usage is TRBJ2-2; 10 bases line up with TRBD1. Germline assignment: CDR1 SGHAT and CDR2 FQNNGV. The CDR3 has 16 residues. The V segment lost 5 bases and the J segment 2 bases; nucleotides outside the gene matches: 5. In DNA, the CDR3 is TGTGCCAGCAGCGTCCGGGACAGGGGCAACACCGGGGAGCTGTTTTTT. Protein product: CASSVRDRGNTGELFF.

This clonotype occurred many times. V and J are TRBV6-5 and TRBJ2-7, with TRBD1 matching 11 bases. Germline values: CDR1 MNHEY, CDR2 SVGAGI. The CDR3 sequence is 15 residues long. Trimming cost V 6 bases and J 2 bases; bases outside gene matches: 6. CDR3 loop: CASRLRTGGPYEQYF. CDR3 nucleotide sequence: TGTGCCAGCAGGCTGAGGACAGGGGGCCCCTACGAGCAGTACTTC.

This clonotype was seen repeatedly, ten times or more. The rearrangement joins TRBV19 to TRBJ1-1; D remains ambiguous. The CDR3 is 13 residues long. Deletions cut 3 bases from V and 1 base from J, with 6 bases between. CDR1 LNHDA and CDR2 SQIVND come from the germline V gene (reference sequence). The CDR3 DNA reads as TGTGCCAGTAGTATGAATGGGAACACTGAAGCTTTCTTT. Protein sequence: CASSMNGNTEAFF. The full variable domain, rest sourced from reference TRBV19 and TRBJ1-1, is DGGITQSPKYLFRKEGQNVTLSCEQNLNHDAMYWYRQDPGQGLRLIYYSQIVNDFQKGDIAEGYSVSREKKESFPLTVTSAQKNPTAFYLCASSMNGNTEAFFGQGTRLTVV.

This clonotype was picked up many times. This rearrangement joins TRBV12-3 or TRBV12-4 to TRBJ1-2; TRBD1 agrees at 7 bases. J lost 0 bases, V lost 5 bases, and 6 bases had no gene match. This CDR3 is built from 15 residues. The CDR3 coding sequence is TGTGCCAGCAGTCCGACGGGGACAGCTAACTATGGCTACACCTTC. Translating it yields CASSPTGTANYGYTF.

The chain joins TRBV20-1 to TRBJ1-1; D gene uncertain. CDR1 and CDR2 (germline): DFQATT, SNEGSKA (reference sequence). The V gene lost 7 bases and the J gene lost 3 bases, with 18 bases spanning the gap. CDR3 length equals 14 residues. For the CDR3, the DNA is TGCAGTGGAAGTGTCAGCCCAACGGACACTGAAGCTTTCTTT. Its protein product is CSGSVSPTDTEAFF.

This clonotype was detected many times. The chain couples TRBV19 to TRBJ1-1; D not resolved. CDR3 length: 12 amino acids. The germline V gene has CDR1 LNHDA and CDR2 SQIVND (reference sequence). The germline V and J ends were trimmed by 7 bases and 3 bases, with 9 bases remaining between them. Here the CDR3 DNA reads TGTGCCAGTATTTCCCGGGACACTGAAGCTTTCTTT. It encodes CASISRDTEAFF.

In its sample, this clonotype was seen a few times. The genes are TRBV24-1 and TRBJ2-7, with D maybe TRBD2 (6 bases). The V gene lost 5 bases and the J gene lost 2 bases, with 15 bases spanning the gap. This CDR3 region has 15 residues. Germline V gene data show CDR1 as KGHDR and CDR2 as SFDVKD. DNA of the CDR3: TGTGCCACCAGTGCCACGGCGGCGGGAACCTACGAGCAGTACTTC. Its translation is CATSATAAGTYEQYF.

CDR3 amino acids: CASSPTGVNMNTEAFF. DNA of the CDR3: TGCGCCAGCAGCCCGACAGGGGTAAACATGAACACTGAAGCTTTCTTT. V and J are TRBV4-3 and TRBJ1-1; 8 positions agree with TRBD1. Germline trimming cut 4 bases from V and 0 bases from J; bases unmatched to any gene: 7. Germline V gene lookup returns CDR1 LGHNA and CDR2 YSLEER. This CDR3 has 16 residues.